Reported below is one TCR beta chain. The V end was cut by 4 bases, the J end by 8 bases, with 14 bases between. The CDR3 covers 13 residues. In germline, CDR1 is LGHDT, CDR2 YNNKEL (reference sequence). The assay was immunoSEQ multiplex PCR, and TCRdb's table has in-frame clones only and misses some. The table shows 150,000 to 200,000 clones, with 70% to 90% occurring only once. The sample belongs to a study of blood T cell repertoires in COVID-19. The rearrangement joins TRBV3-1 (or the pseudogene TRBV3-2) to TRBJ1-2, with D maybe TRBD1 (6 bases). Sequenced sample: peripheral blood. This sequence was found in a man aged 40-50 years with active or convalescent COVID-19. The CDR3 bases are TGTGCCAGCAGCCCATCAACAGGGAGCGGCTACACCTTC. Amino acid sequence: CASSPSTGSGYTF.